Below, 25 T cell receptor beta chains from the same sample are listed, as sequenced in a study of T cell responses to AZD1222 COVID-19 vaccine. Data came from immunoSEQ multiplex PCR; TCRdb stores just in-frame clones and leaves some out. The sample has around 46,000 clones, about 91% seen once. Sequencing used peripheral blood, obtained 28 days after the second AZD1222 dose. The receptors come from an adult who received the AZD1222 COVID-19 vaccine.

CDR3 protein: CASSANPGEAFF. In DNA, the CDR3 is TGTGCCAGCAGCGCCAATCCCGGAGAAGCTTTCTTT. The V call is TRBV9, the J call TRBJ1-1; D ambiguous. The CDR3 loop spans 12 amino acids. The germline V gene encodes CDR1 SGDLS and CDR2 YYNGEE. The V and J ends lost 3 bases and 8 bases respectively, with 11 bases between them. The variable domain in full, with the rest retrieved from reference TRBV9 and TRBJ1-1, is DSGVTQTPKHLITATGQRVTLRCSPRSGDLSVYWYQQSLDQGLQFLIQYYNGEERAKGNILERFSAQQFPDLHSELNLSSLELGDSALYFCASSANPGEAFFGQGTRLTVV.

This sequence joins TRBV5-1 and TRBJ1-2, with D perhaps TRBD1 (5 bases). There are 14 residues in the CDR3. V was shortened by 1 base and J by 3 bases, with 10 bases between the two germline ends. Germline CDR1 reads SGHRS; CDR2 reads YFSETQ. Here the CDR3 DNA reads TGCGCCAGCAGCTTGCGTTCCAGGGACTATGGCTACACCTTC. Residues: CASSLRSRDYGYTF.

V and J are TRBV18 and TRBJ2-7, with D possibly being TRBD1 or TRBD2 (5 bases each). This CDR3 spans 16 amino acids. Germline-derived CDR1 and CDR2 are KGHSH and LQKENI. Trimming shortened V by 0 bases and J by 6 bases, and 18 bases separated the two germline ends. The chain's CDR3 is CASSPPSGTLHGEQYF. DNA of the CDR3: TGTGCCAGCTCACCACCCTCCGGGACCTTACACGGCGAGCAGTACTTC.

J is TRBJ2-3 and V is TRBV5-1, with 11 positions matching TRBD2. This CDR3 is built from 16 residues. Germline lookup yields CDR1 SGHRS and CDR2 YFSETQ. The J segment lost 3 bases and the V segment lost 0 bases, leaving 3 bases of the junction unmatched. The CDR3 DNA sequence: TGCGCCAGCAGCTTGGTCCTAGCGGGGGGAACAGATACGCAGTATTTT. Its translation is CASSLVLAGGTDTQYF.

The chain couples TRBV5-1 to TRBJ2-2; 7 bases map to TRBD1. This CDR3 is 18 amino acids long. J lost 4 bases, V lost 2 bases, and 14 bases had no gene match. Germline V gene lookup returns CDR1 SGHRS and CDR2 YFSETQ. In DNA form, the CDR3 reads TGCGCCAGCAGCTTTGGCCCTCGACAGGGCGACTTCACCGGGGAGCTGTTTTTT. Amino acid sequence: CASSFGPRQGDFTGELFF.

The chain is built from TRBV11-3 and TRBJ2-1, with 7 bases identical to TRBD1. V was pared by 6 bases and J by 4 bases, with 9 bases of the junction left unmatched. The CDR3 is 15 amino acids. Germline V gives CDR1 SGHNT, CDR2 YENEEA. This CDR3 reads CASSTGDPLYNEQFF. The DNA of the CDR3 is TGTGCCAGCAGTACAGGGGACCCACTTTACAATGAGCAGTTCTTC. Full variable domain (rest looked up from reference TRBV11-3 and TRBJ2-1): EAGVVQSPRYKIIEKKQPVAFWCNPISGHNTLYWYLQNLGQGPELLIRYENEEAVDDSQLPKDRFSAERLKGVDSTLKIQPAELGDSAVYLCASSTGDPLYNEQFFGPGTRLTVL.

The rearrangement joins TRBV7-8 to TRBJ2-5; D is possibly TRBD1 (6 bases). Germline V gene data show CDR1 as SGHVS and CDR2 as FQNEAQ. The CDR3 extends over 14 amino acids. Trimming stripped 5 bases from V and 0 bases from J, with 10 bases between. The CDR3 nucleotides are TGTGCCAGCAGCGTATACAGGGACCAAGAGACCCAGTACTTC. This sequence encodes CASSVYRDQETQYF.

The genes are TRBV7-2 and TRBJ1-4; 9 bases line up with TRBD1. J lost 6 bases, V lost 5 bases, and 7 bases had no gene match. Germline assignment: CDR1 SGHTA and CDR2 FQGNSA. CDR3 length: 15 residues. The CDR3 DNA follows: TGTGCCAGCAGCACCCTCGGGACAGGGCATGAAAAACTGTTTTTT. Residues: CASSTLGTGHEKLFF.

The chain recombines TRBV27 with TRBJ1-6; D remains unclear. CDR1 and CDR2 from the germline V gene are MNHEY and SMNVEV (reference sequence). The CDR3 runs 16 residues. The V gene lost 0 bases and the J gene lost 11 bases, with 17 bases spanning the gap. CDR3 residues: CASSLSTDPRFTPLHF. The CDR3 bases are TGTGCCAGCAGTTTATCTACAGACCCCCGGTTTACACCCCTCCACTTT.

The V and J genes are TRBV6-5 and TRBJ1-1; no firm D call. This CDR3 region has 14 residues. Trimming removed 5 bases from V and 3 bases from J, with 13 bases in between. Per germline, CDR1 MNHEY and CDR2 SVGAGI. The CDR3 spells CASSPGRRHTEAFF. The CDR3 DNA reads as TGTGCCAGCAGTCCCGGGAGGAGGCACACTGAAGCTTTCTTT.

The rearrangement links TRBV28 to TRBJ1-1; D is uncertain. Trimming took 3 bases from V and 4 from J, leaving 0 bases between them. The CDR3 has 10 amino acids. Germline V gives CDR1 MDHEN, CDR2 SYDVKM. CDR3 bases: TGTGCCAGCAGTTTCACTGAAGCTTTCTTT. It translates to CASSFTEAFF.

In DNA, the CDR3 is TGTGCCAGTACCGGGACAGGGCACGGTAATAATGAAAAACTGTTTTTT. Translating it yields CASTGTGHGNNEKLFF. J is TRBJ1-4 and V is TRBV19; 9 nucleotides line up with TRBD1. Germline V gene data show CDR1 as LNHDA and CDR2 as SQIVND (reference sequence). The CDR3 length is 16 residues. V trimming: 7 bases; J trimming: 4 bases; junction bases outside the gene matches: 10.

A few counts support this clone. This rearrangement joins TRBV27 to TRBJ2-7, with D unresolved. This CDR3 is built from 10 residues. CDR1 is MNHEY and CDR2 is SMNVEV in the germline V gene (reference sequence). V was shortened by 10 bases and J by 9 bases, with 13 bases between the two germline ends. In nucleotides, the CDR3 is TGTGCCATAGGTTTGGGCGGGCAGTACTTC. This gives the protein CAIGLGGQYF.

This clone was seen only once. The chain couples TRBV7-2 to TRBJ1-3, with no clear D. The germline gives CDR1 SGHTA, CDR2 FQGNSA. V was trimmed by 3 bases and J by 0 bases, leaving 12 bases between them. The CDR3 loop spans 16 amino acids. The CDR3 coding sequence is TGTGCCAGCAGCTTCGTATGGGCAGGCTCTGGAAACACCATATATTTT. It is translated as CASSFVWAGSGNTIYF.

V is TRBV10-2 and J is TRBJ1-4, with D hard to call. The CDR3 sequence is 13 residues long. The germline gives CDR1 WSHSY, CDR2 SAAADI. The ends were cut back, 3 bases at V and 8 bases at J, with 10 bases in the middle. The CDR3 loop reads CASSEGIEEKLFF. CDR3 in DNA: TGCGCCAGCAGTGAAGGCATCGAGGAAAAACTGTTTTTT.

In this sample, this clone turned up once. The gene calls are TRBV27 and TRBJ2-3; 9 positions match TRBD2. Germline V gene sequence: CDR1 MNHEY, CDR2 SMNVEV (reference sequence). The CDR3 extends over 15 amino acids. Losses at the gene ends were 4 bases for V and 6 bases for J; bases not matched to a gene: 8. In DNA, the CDR3 is TGTGCCAGCAGTTCCACTAGCGGGCCTTGGGATACGCAGTATTTT. It specifies CASSSTSGPWDTQYF.

The J gene is TRBJ1-5, the V gene TRBV6-6; no clear D. The CDR3 contains 14 residues. Trimming took 0 bases from V and 11 from J, leaving 14 bases between them. The germline CDR1 and CDR2 sequences are MNHNY and SVGAGI (reference sequence). For the CDR3, the DNA is TGTGCCAGCAGTTACTCGGCATTTCAAGAATCCCAGCATTTT. Protein sequence: CASSYSAFQESQHF.

J is TRBJ1-1 and V is TRBV3-1 (or the pseudogene TRBV3-2), with 9 bases lining up with TRBD1. The CDR3 is 17 amino acids. Trimming removed 2 bases from V and 4 bases from J; junction bases left unmatched: 11. Germline loops: CDR1 LGHDT, CDR2 YNNKEL (reference sequence). CDR3 sequence reads: CASSQRTGAPFVTEAFF. The CDR3 DNA is TGTGCCAGCAGCCAAAGGACAGGGGCCCCTTTTGTCACTGAAGCTTTCTTT.

The V call is TRBV6-6, the J call TRBJ2-7; 9 bases are a match to TRBD1. J was trimmed by 1 base and V by 5 bases; bases with no gene match: 3. The CDR3 consists of 14 residues. CDR1 MNHNY and CDR2 SVGAGI come from the germline V gene (reference sequence). For the CDR3, the DNA is TGTGCCAGCAGTCCGACAGGGGGATCCTACGAGCAGTACTTC. Protein product: CASSPTGGSYEQYF.

This clone came up a few times. The V and J genes are TRBV15 and TRBJ1-2, with unresolved D. Germline-derived CDR1 and CDR2 are LNHNV and YYDKDF (reference sequence). Trimming removed 2 bases from V and 6 bases from J, with 7 bases in between. This CDR3 spans 12 amino acids. The CDR3 loop is CATSRRSDGYTF. DNA of the CDR3: TGTGCCACCAGCAGACGCAGTGATGGCTACACCTTC.

This clone has only a few counts. V usage is TRBV7-8 and J usage is TRBJ2-1, with 9 nucleotides matching TRBD1. This CDR3 is 17 amino acids long. J lost 7 bases, V lost 0 bases, and 10 bases had no gene match. Germline CDR1 and CDR2: SGHVS and FQNEAQ. The CDR3 sequence: CASSLAVYPGQGNEQFF. Written as DNA, the CDR3 is TGTGCCAGCAGCTTAGCCGTTTATCCGGGACAGGGTAATGAGCAGTTCTTC.

This clone was picked up one time. This chain joins TRBV7-9 and TRBJ1-1; 7 bases are shared with TRBD1. The CDR3 contains 15 residues. Germline V lookup: CDR1 SEHNR, CDR2 FQNEAQ (reference sequence). With V trimmed by 3 bases and J by 0 bases, 4 bases remained unmatched. The CDR3 DNA sequence: TGTGCCAGCAGCTTTGAGGGGGCCGTGAACACTGAAGCTTTCTTT. Its protein product is CASSFEGAVNTEAFF.

The chain uses TRBV19 and TRBJ1-4; tentatively, D is TRBD1 (5 bases). Germline CDR1 and CDR2: LNHDA and SQIVND (reference sequence). The CDR3 is made up of 14 amino acids. The germline V and J ends were trimmed by 8 bases and 7 bases, with 17 bases remaining between them. The chain's CDR3 is CASGSGGYGEKLFF. The DNA of the CDR3 is TGTGCCAGTGGCTCTGGGGGGTATGGTGAAAAACTGTTTTTT.

The DNA of the CDR3 is TGTGCCAGCAGTTTGAAGGGGGGCAGGAATGGCTACACCTTC. It encodes CASSLKGGRNGYTF. J is TRBJ1-2 and V is TRBV6-5, with D possibly being TRBD1 (6 bases). Trimming cost V 4 bases and J 6 bases, with 15 bases left between them. Germline lookup yields CDR1 MNHEY and CDR2 SVGAGI. CDR3 length: 14 residues.

This clone was recorded once. The chain links TRBV4-3 to TRBJ1-1; perhaps TRBD1 as D (6 bases). Trimming removed 0 bases at V and 1 base at J, with 15 bases between. CDR1 is LGHNA and CDR2 is YSLEER in the germline V gene. This CDR3 region has 17 residues. The CDR3 reads CASSQDVGGLGNTEAFF. Written as DNA, the CDR3 is TGCGCCAGCAGCCAAGATGTCGGGGGGCTCGGGAACACTGAAGCTTTCTTT.